One sample yielded the 10 T cell receptor beta chains listed below, sequenced in a study of early T cells in non-severe SARS-CoV-2 infection. TCRdb itself ran the 5' RACE reads through MiXCR, one entry per CDR3 protein. The table includes some 25,000 distinct CDR3 sequences, 4.3% detected once. Sequences were obtained from whole blood. Receptor source: an adult who was a healthcare worker with PCR-confirmed SARS-CoV-2 infection or an uninfected control (not recorded which).

This clonotype was seen only a few times. The chain has TRBV5-1 and TRBJ1-1, with a weak D call TRBD1 (5 bases). Trimming removed 5 bases at V and 0 bases at J, with 14 bases between. Germline V CDR1 and CDR2: SGHRS, YFSETQ. The CDR3 covers 15 residues. The CDR3 DNA follows: TGCGCCAGCAGGGCGGGGCGTGGGATGAACACTGAAGCTTTCTTT. Translating it yields CASRAGRGMNTEAFF.

This clonotype was found a few times. The genes are TRBV28 and TRBJ2-1, with a tentative D call TRBD2 (6 bases). Germline V gene sequence: CDR1 MDHEN, CDR2 SYDVKM. The V end lost 10 bases, the J end lost 3 bases, and 16 bases lay between the germline ends. The CDR3 spans 14 residues. CDR3 amino acids: CAIKPPGSYNEQFF. CDR3 coding DNA: TGTGCCATAAAACCCCCCGGGAGCTACAATGAGCAGTTCTTC.

This chain uses TRBV11-2 with TRBJ2-1; 8 bases agree with TRBD1. CDR3 length: 15 amino acids. V lost 1 base and J lost 8; bases outside the gene matches: 7. Looked up from germline, CDR1 is SGHAT and CDR2 is FQNNGV. The CDR3 here is CASSLAGTGLYEQFF. DNA for the CDR3: TGTGCCAGCAGCTTAGCAGGGACAGGCCTCTATGAGCAGTTCTTC.

This clonotype was counted at least ten times. The chain links TRBV19 to TRBJ2-3; TRBD2 aligns across 9 bases. From germline, CDR1 is LNHDA and CDR2 SQIVND (reference sequence). The V gene end was trimmed by 7 bases and the J gene end by 5 bases; junction bases not matched to a gene: 7. There are 14 residues in the CDR3. The CDR3 reads CASNIAGDVDTQYF. The DNA of the CDR3 is TGTGCCAGTAACATAGCGGGGGACGTAGATACGCAGTATTTT.

The rearrangement links TRBV21-1 to TRBJ1-3; TRBD1, the table's D call, was not compared with the DNA. TRBV21-1 is a pseudogene locus. The CDR3 consists of 18 residues. The CDR3 nucleotides are TGTGCCAGCAGCAAAGAAAGACAGGACAGGGCCACTGGAAACACCATATATTTT. Protein sequence: CASSKERQDRATGNTIYF.

This clonotype was recorded at least ten times. The chain uses TRBV5-1 and TRBJ2-3; D gene uncertain. The V gene lost 4 bases and the J gene lost 6 bases, with 9 bases spanning the gap. CDR3 size: 12 residues. CDR1 is SGHRS, CDR2 YFSETQ, per germline. CDR3 sequence (DNA): TGCGCCAGCAGCCTCCATGGGGATACGCAGTATTTT. The encoded protein is CASSLHGDTQYF.

This clonotype was picked up many times. V is TRBV11-2 and J is TRBJ2-7, with no clear D. V lost 1 base to trimming and J lost 7 bases, with 5 bases between them. The CDR3 loop spans 11 amino acids. The germline CDR1 and CDR2 sequences are SGHAT and FQNNGV. For the CDR3, the DNA is TGTGCCAGCAGCTTAGGTCGGGAGCAGTACTTC. Translated, it gives CASSLGREQYF.

This clonotype appeared many times. V usage is TRBV30 and J usage is TRBJ1-2, with D possibly being TRBD1 (5 bases). Between the trimmed V and J ends, which lost 7 bases and 6 bases, there was a span of 27 bases. The CDR3 has 16 amino acids. The germline CDR1 and CDR2 sequences are GTSNPN and SVGIG (reference sequence). CDR3 amino acids: CAYRTPRLQHLDGYTF. The CDR3 nucleotides are TGTGCCTACCGGACACCTCGGCTCCAACATTTGGATGGCTACACCTTC.

This clonotype was counted a few times. J is TRBJ2-6 and V is TRBV3-1; D uncertain. Germline V gene sequence: CDR1 LGHDT, CDR2 YNNKEL (reference sequence). CDR3 length equals 13 residues. Trimming took off 5 bases at V and 3 bases at J, with 5 bases between the two ends. The CDR3 coding sequence is TGTGCCAGCAGCTACAGTGGGGCCAACGTCCTGACTTTC. Translation gives CASSYSGANVLTF.

The chain carries TRBV27 and TRBJ2-7; a possible D gene is TRBD2 (6 bases). The length of the CDR3 is 12 residues. The germline V gene has CDR1 MNHEY and CDR2 SMNVEV (reference sequence). Trimming left V 8 bases short and J 3 bases short, with 11 bases between. CDR3 DNA sequence: TGTGCCAGCCGGGACTCCCTCTACGAGCAGTACTTC. It codes for CASRDSLYEQYF.